These 19 T cell receptor beta chains were sequenced from one sample in a study of blood T cell repertoires in COVID-19. Repertoires were generated with immunoSEQ multiplex PCR, while TCRdb's copy carries only in-frame clones and drops some. Counted here are roughly 150,000 clones, approximately 86% occurring once; the ten biggest clones make up about 4.1%. Sequencing used PBMCs or T cells enriched from blood (not recorded which). The receptors were gathered from a woman aged 35 to 49 who had been exposed to COVID-19.

The chain links TRBV6-5 to TRBJ1-2; 7 nucleotides match TRBD1. CDR3 length: 12 residues. Looked up from germline, CDR1 is MNHEY and CDR2 is SVGAGI. The junction had 2 bases not matched to a gene; V was cut back by 6 bases and J by 4 bases. The CDR3: CASRQGSYGYTF. CDR3 nucleotide sequence: TGTGCCAGCAGACAGGGGAGCTATGGCTACACCTTC.

The chain couples TRBV6-1 to TRBJ1-3; TRBD1 agrees at 7 bases. Trimming at V came to 2 bases and at J to 4 bases, leaving 5 bases not matched to a gene. The CDR3 totals 15 residues. Germline CDR1 and CDR2: MNHNS and SASEGT. Here the CDR3 reads CASSELGTEGNTIYF. The CDR3 bases are TGTGCCAGCAGTGAATTGGGGACAGAAGGAAACACCATATATTTT.

The chain employs TRBV6-5 and TRBJ2-2; no clear D. V was shortened by 5 bases and J by 6 bases, with 13 bases between the two germline ends. The length of the CDR3 is 14 residues. Germline V gene data show CDR1 as MNHEY and CDR2 as SVGAGI. The CDR3 region is CASSTIFGAGELFF. Here the CDR3 DNA reads TGTGCCAGCAGTACTATATTTGGTGCCGGGGAGCTGTTTTTT.

CDR3 protein: CASSVSPSLYEQYF. The CDR3 DNA reads TGTGCCAGCAGCGTAAGCCCGAGCCTCTACGAGCAGTACTTC. The chain joins TRBV9 to TRBJ2-7; D gene ambiguous. The CDR3 runs 14 residues. V was shortened by 1 base and J by 3 bases, with 11 bases between the two germline ends. Germline V gene sequence: CDR1 SGDLS, CDR2 YYNGEE.

In regard to this clone: This sample also contains other DNA sequences that code for the same CDR3. This CDR3 is CASSLLLGRANTEAFF. Here the CDR3 DNA reads TGTGCCAGCAGCTTACTCTTGGGCAGGGCGAACACTGAAGCTTTCTTT. The J gene is TRBJ1-1, the V gene TRBV7-3; D perhaps matches TRBD1 (5 bases). V dropped 2 bases and J dropped 1 base, with 14 bases sitting between them. Per the germline V gene, CDR1 is SGHTA and CDR2 is FQGTGA. The CDR3 loop spans 16 amino acids.

The V call is TRBV19, the J call TRBJ1-2; D is uncertain. This CDR3 comprises 13 residues. Looked up from germline, CDR1 is LNHDA and CDR2 is SQIVND (reference sequence). V lost 2 bases and J lost 7, with 11 bases in between. The CDR3 region is CASSISDGGGYTF. The CDR3 bases are TGTGCCAGTAGTATATCGGATGGAGGTGGCTACACCTTC.

This rearrangement joins TRBV2 to TRBJ1-1; TRBD1 might be the D (5 bases). Trimming shortened V by 4 bases and J by 0 bases, and 6 bases separated the two germline ends. Germline V CDR1 and CDR2: SNHLY, FYNNEI. The length of the CDR3 is 13 residues. DNA of the CDR3: TGTGCCAGCAGTGGACAGCTGAACACTGAAGCTTTCTTT. Translated, it gives CASSGQLNTEAFF. The full variable domain, rest sourced from reference TRBV2 and TRBJ1-1, is EPEVTQTPSHQVTQMGQEVILRCVPISNHLYFYWYRQILGQKVEFLVSFYNNEISEKSEIFDDQFSVERPDGSNFTLKIRSTKLEDSAMYFCASSGQLNTEAFFGQGTRLTVV.

Details on this clone: In the same sample, other DNA sequences code for this CDR3. The chain couples TRBV28 to TRBJ1-2, with D possibly TRBD1 on 6 matching bases. The CDR3 spans 12 residues. V was clipped by 6 bases and J by 5 bases, with 10 bases between them. Germline-derived CDR1 and CDR2 are MDHEN and SYDVKM. The CDR3 region has the DNA TGTGCCAGCAGCCTGGACAGTTATGGCTACACCTTC. The encoded protein is CASSLDSYGYTF.

V usage is TRBV15 and J usage is TRBJ1-2, with a possible D match to TRBD1 (5 bases). The CDR3 sequence is 14 residues long. V lost 1 base, J lost 1 base, and 7 bases lay in between. The germline CDR1 and CDR2 sequences are LNHNV and YYDKDF (reference sequence). As DNA, the CDR3 is TGTGCCACCAGCAGAGGACAGTATAACTATGGCTACACCTTC. This gives the protein CATSRGQYNYGYTF.

This chain joins TRBV6-6 and TRBJ2-2; no clear D. The CDR3 totals 13 residues. Germline assignment: CDR1 MNHNY and CDR2 SVGAGI (reference sequence). The CDR3 bases are TGTGCTGTGGTGGCACCCGGCGGCGGGGAGCTGTTTTTT. Its protein is CAVVAPGGGELFF.

This sequence joins TRBV2 and TRBJ1-2, with D maybe TRBD1 (6 bases). The V end lost 3 bases, the J end lost 7 bases, and 9 bases lay between the germline ends. Germline V gene data show CDR1 as SNHLY and CDR2 as FYNNEI. The CDR3 extends over 12 amino acids. Written as DNA, the CDR3 is TGTGCCAGCAGTGATGGGACACCTGGCTACACCTTC. This codes for CASSDGTPGYTF. Combining the CDR3 with reference TRBV2 and TRBJ1-2 gives the whole variable domain EPEVTQTPSHQVTQMGQEVILRCVPISNHLYFYWYRQILGQKVEFLVSFYNNEISEKSEIFDDQFSVERPDGSNFTLKIRSTKLEDSAMYFCASSDGTPGYTFGSGTRLTVV.

The chain uses TRBV7-2 and TRBJ2-1; 8 nucleotides line up with TRBD2. The germline CDR1 and CDR2 sequences are SGHTA and FQGNSA. The V gene end was trimmed by 10 bases and the J gene end by 6 bases; junction bases not matched to a gene: 11. This CDR3 has 14 residues. This CDR3 reads CATRTAGASNEQFF. The CDR3 coding sequence is TGTGCCACGCGGACAGCGGGAGCCTCCAATGAGCAGTTCTTC.

In its sample, this clone ranks as medium-sized. The chain links TRBV19 to TRBJ1-5, with 7 bases fitting TRBD1. Losses at the gene ends were 7 bases for V and 7 bases for J; bases not matched to a gene: 10. Germline loops: CDR1 LNHDA, CDR2 SQIVND (reference sequence). This CDR3 spans 14 amino acids. The DNA for the CDR3 is TGTGCCAGTACCAAACAGGGGTTGGTCCAGCCCCAGCATTTT. This sequence encodes CASTKQGLVQPQHF.

This chain connects TRBV27 to TRBJ1-2; a weak D match, TRBD1 (6 bases). The CDR3 sequence is 16 residues long. Deletions cut 5 bases from V and 0 bases from J, with 16 bases between. Per the germline V gene, CDR1 is MNHEY and CDR2 is SMNVEV (reference sequence). The CDR3 region has the DNA TGTGCCAGCAGTCCATCGACAGGCGAAGCTAACTATGGCTACACCTTC. Translation gives CASSPSTGEANYGYTF.

V gene TRBV10-3 combines with J gene TRBJ1-1; 7 nucleotides agree with TRBD1. Germline V lookup: CDR1 ENHRY, CDR2 SYGVKD. The CDR3 is 14 residues long. J lost 4 bases, V lost 4 bases, and 6 bases had no gene match. CDR3 DNA: TGTGCCATCAGTGGGACAGGTTGGGTCACTGAAGCTTTCTTT. This sequence encodes CAISGTGWVTEAFF.

The chain carries TRBV7-2 and TRBJ2-7; a weak D match, TRBD1 (6 bases). Trimming took 5 bases from V and 2 from J, leaving 13 bases between them. The CDR3 loop spans 14 amino acids. Germline V gene sequence: CDR1 SGHTA, CDR2 FQGNSA. The CDR3 spells CASSLQGSAYEQYF. The DNA for the CDR3 is TGTGCCAGCAGCCTACAGGGATCGGCCTACGAGCAGTACTTC.

The gene calls are TRBV21-1 and TRBJ2-3; the table's D gene call, TRBD2, was not cross checked with the DNA. TRBV21-1 is a pseudogene. The CDR3 runs 12 residues. CDR3 coding DNA: TGTGCCAGCAGCATATTCGCAGATACGCAGTATTTT. This sequence encodes CASSIFADTQYF.

V and J are TRBV3-1 (or the pseudogene TRBV3-2) and TRBJ1-4; 8 bases match TRBD1. CDR3 length: 15 amino acids. Germline V lookup: CDR1 LGHDT, CDR2 YNNKEL (reference sequence). The V gene end was trimmed by 2 bases and the J gene end by 3 bases; junction bases not matched to a gene: 2. The CDR3 coding sequence is TGTGCCAGCAGCCAACGGACAGGGCCTAATGAAAAACTGTTTTTT. It translates to CASSQRTGPNEKLFF.

The J gene is TRBJ1-2, the V gene TRBV9; D unclear. Germline CDR1 and CDR2: SGDLS and YYNGEE. The CDR3 contains 12 residues. The V end lost 0 bases, the J end lost 7 bases, and 7 bases lay between the germline ends. The CDR3 nucleotides read TGTGCCAGCAGCGTAGTCTCCCGTGGCTACACCTTC. The encoded protein is CASSVVSRGYTF.